This passage covers 17 T cell receptor beta chains from one sample sequenced in a study of blood T cell repertoires in COVID-19. Assay: immunoSEQ multiplex PCR; the TCRdb copy retains only in-frame clones and omits some. The sample yields about 300,000 clones, around 84% seen once. The sample was PBMCs or T cells enriched from blood (not recorded which). Receptor source: a woman between 18 and 29 years old who had recovered from COVID-19.

The sample holds one count of this clone. The CDR3: CATSDAGVYGYTF. Written as DNA, the CDR3 is TGTGCCACCAGTGATGCCGGAGTCTATGGCTACACCTTC. The V call is TRBV24-1, the J call TRBJ1-2, with D hard to call. The germline V and J ends were trimmed by 3 bases and 4 bases, with 8 bases remaining between them. Germline loops: CDR1 KGHDR, CDR2 SFDVKD. The CDR3 is 13 amino acids.

The chain joins TRBV10-3 to TRBJ2-3; the D gene is possibly TRBD2 (6 bases). The germline V gene encodes CDR1 ENHRY and CDR2 SYGVKD. Trimming took 0 bases from V and 0 from J, leaving 10 bases between them. The length of the CDR3 is 16 residues. The CDR3 is CAISESKGGSTDTQYF. DNA for the CDR3: TGTGCCATCAGTGAGTCGAAAGGAGGGAGCACAGATACGCAGTATTTT.

The V call is TRBV9, the J call TRBJ2-3, with D tentatively TRBD2 (5 bases). This CDR3 spans 15 amino acids. CDR1 is SGDLS and CDR2 is YYNGEE in the germline V gene. V lost 3 bases, J lost 1 base, and 12 bases lay in between. CDR3 sequence reads: CASSGRGERTDTQYF. CDR3 DNA: TGTGCCAGCAGCGGACGTGGGGAGCGCACAGATACGCAGTATTTT. The full variable domain, rest sourced from reference TRBV9 and TRBJ2-3, is DSGVTQTPKHLITATGQRVTLRCSPRSGDLSVYWYQQSLDQGLQFLIQYYNGEERAKGNILERFSAQQFPDLHSELNLSSLELGDSALYFCASSGRGERTDTQYFGPGTRLTVL.

The V call is TRBV10-3, the J call TRBJ1-3, with D perhaps TRBD1 (5 bases). CDR3 length equals 14 residues. V shed 10 bases and J shed 1 base, with 14 bases lying between them. Germline V gene data show CDR1 as ENHRY and CDR2 as SYGVKD. The CDR3 here is CATSQEQSGNTIYF. In DNA, the CDR3 is TGTGCCACTTCACAGGAACAGTCTGGAAACACCATATATTTT.

The chain couples TRBV15 to TRBJ1-2; weak D call: TRBD1 (5 bases). The CDR3 loop spans 13 amino acids. Germline V CDR1 and CDR2: LNHNV, YYDKDF (reference sequence). V was pared by 5 bases and J by 2 bases, with 9 bases between. The CDR3 DNA reads TGTGCCACCAGCGGGAGGGACAACTATGGCTACACCTTC. Its protein is CATSGRDNYGYTF.

The chain joins TRBV18 to TRBJ2-2; 9 bases align to TRBD1. The CDR3 loop spans 16 amino acids. CDR1 and CDR2 (germline): KGHSH, LQKENI. V gave up 3 bases and J gave up 3 bases; unmatched junction bases: 5. For the CDR3, the DNA is TGTGCCAGCTCACCCCGGGGGACAGGGCACACCGGGGAGCTGTTTTTT. Amino acid sequence: CASSPRGTGHTGELFF.

J is TRBJ2-7 and V is TRBV15, with a possible D match to TRBD2 (5 bases). There are 15 residues in the CDR3. The V gene's germline CDR1 is LNHNV and CDR2 YYDKDF (reference sequence). Trimming pared 3 bases from V and 0 bases from J, leaving 12 bases between. CDR3 amino acids: CATSRERGTSYEQYF. The CDR3 nucleotides read TGTGCCACCAGCAGGGAACGGGGAACCTCCTACGAGCAGTACTTC.

The chain joins TRBV18 to TRBJ2-1, with 11 bases identical to TRBD1. This CDR3 region has 17 residues. V shed 0 bases and J 7 bases; nucleotides not matched to a gene: 8. CDR1 and CDR2 from the germline V gene are KGHSH and LQKENI. The CDR3 loop reads CASSPPNPGQGGNEQFF. CDR3 DNA: TGTGCCAGCTCACCACCAAACCCGGGACAGGGGGGAAATGAGCAGTTCTTC. Complete variable domain (other parts from reference TRBV18 and TRBJ2-1): NAGVMQNPRHLVRRRGQEARLRCSPMKGHSHVYWYRQLPEEGLKFMVYLQKENIIDESGMPKERFSAEFPKEGPSILRIQQVVRGDSAAYFCASSPPNPGQGGNEQFFGPGTRLTVL.

This chain links TRBV3-1 (or the pseudogene TRBV3-2) with TRBJ1-2; 9 nucleotides line up with TRBD1. This CDR3 has 14 amino acids. V lost 1 base to trimming and J lost 3 bases; unmatched junction nucleotides: 0. Germline values: CDR1 LGHDT, CDR2 YNNKEL (reference sequence). This CDR3 is CASSQGTGDYGYTF. The CDR3 DNA reads TGTGCCAGCAGCCAAGGGACAGGGGACTATGGCTACACCTTC.

The chain employs TRBV19 and TRBJ1-4; the D gene is possibly TRBD1 (5 bases). The V gene lost 7 bases and the J gene lost 3 bases, with 12 bases spanning the gap. The CDR3 length is 14 residues. Germline V lookup: CDR1 LNHDA, CDR2 SQIVND (reference sequence). The CDR3 region is CASKGRQPNEKLFF. CDR3 in DNA: TGTGCCAGTAAGGGTCGACAGCCTAATGAAAAACTGTTTTTT.

This clone was picked up a small number of times. The V call is TRBV7-2, the J call TRBJ1-3; a possible D gene is TRBD1 (6 bases). This CDR3 comprises 14 residues. The V and J ends lost 8 bases and 4 bases respectively, with 15 bases between them. The germline V gene encodes CDR1 SGHTA and CDR2 FQGNSA. CDR3 residues: CASLEGGLGNTIYF. In DNA, the CDR3 is TGTGCCAGCCTAGAGGGGGGGCTAGGAAACACCATATATTTT.

This clone was detected only once. The chain links TRBV18 to TRBJ1-3; a weak D match, TRBD1 (6 bases). The V gene's germline CDR1 is KGHSH and CDR2 LQKENI. The CDR3 is made up of 17 amino acids. V lost 2 bases and J 1 base, leaving 15 bases between the germline ends. CDR3 amino acids: CASSPDPGTQSGNTIYF. CDR3 nucleotides: TGTGCCAGCTCACCAGATCCAGGGACACAATCTGGAAACACCATATATTTT.

V and J are TRBV7-9 and TRBJ2-2; the D is unclear. In germline, CDR1 is SEHNR, CDR2 FQNEAQ (reference sequence). This CDR3 has 14 residues. Trimming shortened V by 2 bases and J by 4 bases, and 8 bases separated the two germline ends. In DNA, the CDR3 is TGTGCCAGCAGCTTATCAGCGAGCACCGGGGAGCTGTTTTTT. Amino acid sequence: CASSLSASTGELFF.

The rearrangement uses TRBV14 and TRBJ1-1; D uncertain. Trimming stripped 0 bases from V and 3 bases from J, with 11 bases between. The CDR3 extends over 15 amino acids. Germline CDR1 and CDR2: SGHDN and FVKESK. This chain's CDR3 is CASSQERWRDTEAFF. CDR3 nucleotide sequence: TGTGCCAGCAGCCAAGAGAGGTGGCGGGACACTGAAGCTTTCTTT. The whole variable domain, remainder taken from reference TRBV14 and TRBJ1-1, is EAGVTQFPSHSVIEKGQTVTLRCDPISGHDNLYWYRRVMGKEIKFLLHFVKESKQDESGMPNNRFLAERTGGTYSTLKVQPAELEDSGVYFCASSQERWRDTEAFFGQGTRLTVV.

V and J are TRBV5-1 and TRBJ2-5, with 10 bases fitting TRBD1. The CDR3 is 15 amino acids. Germline V gives CDR1 SGHRS, CDR2 YFSETQ. The V segment lost 4 bases and the J segment 5 bases; nucleotides outside the gene matches: 8. CDR3 region: CASSPRQGAWETQYF. The CDR3 DNA reads TGCGCCAGCAGCCCGCGACAGGGGGCTTGGGAGACCCAGTACTTC. The full variable domain, in which reference TRBV5-1 and TRBJ2-5 provide the parts outside the CDR3, is KAGVTQTPRYLIKTRGQQVTLSCSPISGHRSVSWYQQTPGQGLQFLFEYFSETQRNKGNFPGRFSGRQFSNSRSEMNVSTLELGDSALYLCASSPRQGAWETQYFGPGTRLLVL.

The rearrangement uses TRBV9 and TRBJ1-3; tentative D call: TRBD1 (6 bases). This CDR3 contains 15 residues. Trimming stripped 4 bases from V and 2 bases from J, with 13 bases between. Germline V gene lookup returns CDR1 SGDLS and CDR2 YYNGEE. The chain's CDR3 is CASSPTGPTGNTIYF. DNA for the CDR3: TGTGCCAGCAGCCCCACAGGGCCCACTGGAAACACCATATATTTT.

This chain uses TRBV27 with TRBJ2-5; no clear D. Germline V gene lookup returns CDR1 MNHEY and CDR2 SMNVEV (reference sequence). V was cut by 2 bases and J by 1 base, with 8 bases left in between. CDR3 length: 14 amino acids. CDR3 sequence: CASSLAAVQETQYF. The CDR3 nucleotides read TGTGCCAGCAGTTTAGCGGCAGTCCAAGAGACCCAGTACTTC.